The following is a TCR beta chain sequence with its context. This clonotype has just a few counts. It lacks a known antigen. Base quality data are lacking; no much larger clone is found one base away. The treatment or condition label here, explained by the study, means: allogeneic hematopoietic cell transplantation with graft depleted of TCRalphabeta T cells and CD19 B cells. Transplant recipients were children who received TCRalphabeta/CD19-depleted allogeneic hematopoietic cell grafts. This entry comes from a study of T-cell reconstitution after alpha-beta-depleted transplantation in children listed by TCRdb under 2016. For context, the study as a whole: T-cell immune reconstitution after TCRalphabeta/CD19-depleted allogeneic hematopoietic cell transplantation in children was quantitatively tracked in the study by means of TCR repertoire profiling. Results and caveats for the whole study, not just this receptor: The high TCRbeta diversity at day 60 in some patients was ascribed to recipient T cells and intrathymic progenitors that had survived conditioning. The apparently early alphabetaT-cell count recovery about two months after transplant was reportedly dependent on only several hundred rapidly expanded clones derived from non-depleted graft cells. The frequencies of hyperexpanded clones fell over the following months, and after one year, T-cell counts and TCRbeta diversity were mostly attributed to newly produced T cells.

Library method: PCR. The instrument given in TCRdb is Illumina HiSeq 2500. To normalize quantification of the TCRbeta repertoire, the TCR libraries were built with molecular barcoding that relied on unique molecular identifiers. TCRdb itself trimmed the public reads at Q25 with fastp, ran MiXCR and retained productive beta chains. Duplicate CDR3 protein sequences are folded into a single record with the most common DNA and genes. The sample data list around 580,000 distinct CDR3 sequences, and about a quarter of these were observed just once. The top ten clones comprise 30% to 45% of the sample. This TCR was recovered from a boy under three years old with Wiskott-Aldrich syndrome, due to receive a stem cell transplant. The material sequenced was PBMCs, taken before TCRalphabeta/CD19-depleted stem cell transplant.

The sequence in DNA is TGTGCCAGCATCCTAGCCTCACACTCCTACAATGAGCAGTTCTTC. Its protein product is CASILASHSYNEQFF. The chain is encoded by TRBV12-3 or TRBV12-4 joined to TRBJ2-1; matching of 5 bases hints at TRBD2 as the D gene. The CDR3 starts with the cysteine, ends with the phenylalanine, and has 15 residues. Only the CDR3 DNA stays, 45 bases, in frame from base 1. Between the V and J ends, shortened by 7 bases and 0 bases respectively, the junction contains 13 bases.